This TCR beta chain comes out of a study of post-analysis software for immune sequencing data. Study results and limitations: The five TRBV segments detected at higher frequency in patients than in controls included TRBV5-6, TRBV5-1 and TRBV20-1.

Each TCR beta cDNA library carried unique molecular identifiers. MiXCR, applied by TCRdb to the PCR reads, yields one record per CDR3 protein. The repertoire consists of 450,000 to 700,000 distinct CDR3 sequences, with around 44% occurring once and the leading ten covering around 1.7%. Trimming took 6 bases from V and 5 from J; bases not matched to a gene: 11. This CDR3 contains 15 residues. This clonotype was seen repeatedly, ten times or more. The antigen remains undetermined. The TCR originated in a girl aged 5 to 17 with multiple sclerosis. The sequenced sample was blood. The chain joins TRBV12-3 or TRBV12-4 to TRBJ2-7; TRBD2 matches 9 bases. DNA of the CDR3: TGTGCCAGCAGCCTCCAAGCGGGAGGCCCCCACGAGCAGTACTTC. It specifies CASSLQAGGPHEQYF.